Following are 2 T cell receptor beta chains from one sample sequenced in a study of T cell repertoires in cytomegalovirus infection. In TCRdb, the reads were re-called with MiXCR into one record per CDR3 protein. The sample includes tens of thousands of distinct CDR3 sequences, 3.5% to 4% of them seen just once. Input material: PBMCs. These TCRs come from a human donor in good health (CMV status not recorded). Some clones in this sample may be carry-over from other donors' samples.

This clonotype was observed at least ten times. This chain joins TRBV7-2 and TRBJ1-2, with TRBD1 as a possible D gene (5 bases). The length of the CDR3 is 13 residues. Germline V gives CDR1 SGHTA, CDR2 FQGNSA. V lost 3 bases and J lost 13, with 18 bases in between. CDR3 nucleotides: TGTGCCAGCAGCTTGGACGGGGGGAAGGGTTCCACCTTC. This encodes CASSLDGGKGSTF.

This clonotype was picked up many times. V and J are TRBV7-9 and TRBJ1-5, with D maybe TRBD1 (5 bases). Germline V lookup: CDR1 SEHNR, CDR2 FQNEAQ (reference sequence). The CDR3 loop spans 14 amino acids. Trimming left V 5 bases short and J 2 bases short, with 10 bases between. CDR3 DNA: TGTGCCAGCAGCCATGACAGCGGCAATCAGCCCCAGCATTTT. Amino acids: CASSHDSGNQPQHF.